This T cell receptor (beta chain) is drawn from a study of shared clonotypes between healthy human individuals. Study results and limitations: A handful of donors had about 5% of their naive CD4 clonotypes in common.

Every subset's genomic DNA went evenly onto several immunoSEQ plates. Using immunoSEQ multiplex PCR, the repertoire was profiled, and TCRdb retains in-frame clones only, with some absent. Of almost 700,000 clones in the sample, around 90% were seen once. Trimming left V 2 bases short and J 5 bases short, with 9 bases between. The CDR3 is 13 residues long. Germline CDR1 MGHRA, CDR2 YSYEKL. This clone appeared once. Its antigen is still unknown. Selected positively for CCR7 and CD45RO-negative, naive CD8 cells excluded terminally differentiated effector memory CD45RA+ cells. The receptor was derived from a man aged 25 to 40 in good health. The V and J genes are TRBV4-1 and TRBJ1-2; no firm D call. Sequenced: naive CD8+ T cells sorted from blood. In DNA, the CDR3 is TGCGCCAGCAGCCAAAGCACCGGGTATGGCTACACCTTC. Protein: CASSQSTGYGYTF.